One sample yielded the 31 T cell receptor beta chains listed below, sequenced in a study of beta chain features in type 1 diabetes. The authors reverse transcribed all of the isolated RNA, so sequencing captured expressed TCRB transcripts. Measured with immunoSEQ multiplex PCR; TCRdb has only the in-frame clones, and not every one. The table has hundreds of thousands of clones, about 16% seen once. The sample consisted of naive CD4+ T cells from blood. The receptors derive from a man younger than 35 in good health.

CDR3 in amino acids: CASSSGTYNSPLHF. The CDR3 DNA reads TGTGCCAGCAGCTCCGGGACCTATAATTCACCCCTCCACTTT. The V gene is TRBV7-3, the J gene TRBJ1-6; D gene ambiguous. The CDR3 runs to 14 residues. The germline V and J ends were trimmed by 4 bases and 2 bases, with 6 bases remaining between them. Germline values: CDR1 SGHTA, CDR2 FQGTGA.

The CDR3 DNA sequence: TGTGCCAGCAGCTTAGGTCCAGGGGGCGCAGCCAAAAACATTCAGTACTTC. This translates into CASSLGPGGAAKNIQYF. The gene calls are TRBV11-1 and TRBJ2-4, with 8 bases that match TRBD1. There are 17 residues in the CDR3. After removal of 1 base from V and 0 bases from J, the junction contained 5 bases not matched to a gene. CDR1 is SGHAT and CDR2 is FQDESV in the germline V gene (reference sequence).

This clone was observed a handful of times. The CDR3 reads CASSLPGTNNEQFF. The CDR3 nucleotides read TGTGCCAGCAGCTTACCCGGGACGAACAATGAGCAGTTCTTC. The V and J genes are TRBV7-9 and TRBJ2-1; D possibly uses TRBD1 or TRBD2 (5 bases each). Trimming took off 2 bases at V and 5 bases at J, with 10 bases between the two ends. The CDR3 runs to 14 residues. Germline V gives CDR1 SEHNR, CDR2 FQNEAQ (reference sequence).

The chain has TRBV12-5 and TRBJ2-5; no reliable D call. Germline CDR1 reads LGHNT; CDR2 reads FRNRAP. With 3 bases removed from V and 3 bases from J, the gap between germline ends came to 8 bases. CDR3 length: 13 amino acids. CDR3 loop: CASGLGHKETQYF. The CDR3 DNA sequence: TGTGCTAGTGGTTTAGGTCACAAAGAGACCCAGTACTTC.

V and J are TRBV9 and TRBJ2-3; D ambiguous. With 0 bases removed from V and 9 bases from J, the gap between germline ends came to 17 bases. Germline-derived CDR1 and CDR2 are SGDLS and YYNGEE. The CDR3 is 15 amino acids. The CDR3 DNA is TGTGCCAGCAGCGTAGAGGTACCCAGATCGGCCACGCAGTATTTT. Its translation is CASSVEVPRSATQYF.

This clone turned up a few times. The V call is TRBV7-2, the J call TRBJ2-7; TRBD1 agrees at 9 bases. CDR1 is SGHTA and CDR2 is FQGNSA in the germline V gene. CDR3 length: 14 amino acids. V trimming: 4 bases; J trimming: 2 bases; junction bases outside the gene matches: 3. The CDR3 protein is CASSSGTGTYEQYF. Written as DNA, the CDR3 is TGTGCCAGCAGCTCCGGGACAGGGACCTACGAGCAGTACTTC.

The J gene is TRBJ1-5, the V gene TRBV28; D is uncertain. Germline V gives CDR1 MDHEN, CDR2 SYDVKM. The CDR3 contains 11 residues. V dropped 5 bases and J dropped 11 bases, with 10 bases sitting between them. CDR3 coding DNA: TGTGCCAGCAGTGGACTATGGGCCCAGCATTTT. Amino acids: CASSGLWAQHF.

This clone was counted between two and nine times. V gene TRBV6-5 combines with J gene TRBJ2-1; no definite D call. There are 11 residues in the CDR3. Germline lookup yields CDR1 MNHEY and CDR2 SVGAGI. V was pared by 5 bases and J by 9 bases, with 8 bases between. The CDR3 protein is CASSLRAEQFF. The CDR3 coding sequence is TGTGCCAGCAGTCTACGAGCTGAGCAGTTCTTC.

In DNA form, the CDR3 reads TGCGCCAGCAGCTCAAAGGTACGGGGGGTCTACAATGAGCAGTTCTTC. As protein: CASSSKVRGVYNEQFF. This sequence joins TRBV4-1 and TRBJ2-1; 7 bases align to TRBD2. Germline-derived CDR1 and CDR2 are MGHRA and YSYEKL. The J segment lost 3 bases and the V segment lost 5 bases, leaving 10 bases of the junction unmatched. The CDR3 runs 16 residues.

The chain employs TRBV5-1 and TRBJ2-7; 7 bases are shared with TRBD1. J lost 0 bases, V lost 5 bases, and 8 bases had no gene match. The CDR3 covers 15 residues. Per germline, CDR1 SGHRS and CDR2 YFSETQ. The CDR3 protein is CASRLQGKSSYEQYF. CDR3 nucleotides: TGCGCCAGCAGGCTACAGGGGAAGAGCTCCTACGAGCAGTACTTC.

This chain joins TRBV27 and TRBJ2-3; 8 nucleotides match TRBD2. V was clipped by 4 bases and J by 4 bases; unmatched bases: 4. CDR3 length equals 14 residues. Germline loops: CDR1 MNHEY, CDR2 SMNVEV (reference sequence). CDR3 in DNA: TGTGCCAGCAGTTCACTAGCGGTCGCAGATACGCAGTATTTT. It codes for CASSSLAVADTQYF.

This clone was counted only a few times. The chain links TRBV5-6 to TRBJ1-2, with D maybe TRBD1 (6 bases). Trimming removed 4 bases at V and 7 bases at J, with 14 bases between. There are 13 residues in the CDR3. Germline values: CDR1 SGHDT, CDR2 YYEEEE. This CDR3 reads CASSPPTGAGYTF. CDR3 bases: TGTGCCAGCAGCCCACCTACGGGGGCTGGCTACACCTTC.

This clone was detected only a few times. V usage is TRBV25-1 and J usage is TRBJ1-2; 7 nucleotides match TRBD1. Per the germline V gene, CDR1 is MGHDK and CDR2 is SYGVNS. V lost 6 bases, J lost 5 bases, and 9 bases stayed unmatched. The CDR3 contains 14 residues. CDR3 protein: CASRDAGGRYGYTF. The CDR3 DNA follows: TGTGCCAGCAGAGACGCAGGGGGACGATATGGCTACACCTTC.

This clone was seen only a few times. CDR3 nucleotide sequence: TGTGCCAGCAGTTGGACAGGAAGGACCTACGAGCAGTACTTC. Amino acids: CASSWTGRTYEQYF. This chain joins TRBV7-9 and TRBJ2-7; 7 nucleotides line up with TRBD1. The germline V gene has CDR1 SEHNR and CDR2 FQNEAQ (reference sequence). This CDR3 has 14 amino acids. V trimming: 6 bases; J trimming: 2 bases; junction bases outside the gene matches: 7.

Concerning this clone itself: This specimen includes other DNA sequences encoding the same CDR3. The gene calls are TRBV4-3 and TRBJ2-7; perhaps TRBD2 as D (5 bases). V shed 1 base and J shed 1 base, with 5 bases lying between them. Germline V CDR1 and CDR2: LGHNA, YSLEER. The CDR3 is made up of 13 amino acids. CDR3 protein: CASSQGGSYEQYF. The DNA of the CDR3 is TGCGCCAGCAGCCAAGGAGGGTCCTACGAGCAGTACTTC.

This chain uses TRBV25-1 with TRBJ2-7, with D possibly matching TRBD2 (6 bases). From germline, CDR1 is MGHDK and CDR2 SYGVNS. The CDR3 contains 16 residues. Trimming pared 8 bases from V and 2 bases from J, leaving 22 bases between. As DNA, the CDR3 is TGTGCCAGCCCCAAGCGGGCCCAGCGATTACCCTACGAGCAGTACTTC. It codes for CASPKRAQRLPYEQYF.

Note on this clone: Germline and junction disagree at one end, which may indicate a read error. The chain couples TRBV28 to TRBJ2-6; 9 nucleotides line up with TRBD1. Per germline, CDR1 MDHEN and CDR2 SYDVKM. This CDR3 has 16 residues. The CDR3 loop is CASSSGTGTGANALTF. CDR3 nucleotides: TGTGCCAGCAGTTCCGGGACAGGGACTGGGGCCAACGCCCTGACTTTC. Full variable domain (outside the CDR3, taken from reference TRBV28 and TRBJ2-6): DVKVTQSSRYLVKRTGEKVFLECVQDMDHENMFWYRQDPGLGLRLIYFSYDVKMKEKGDIPEGYSVSREKKERFSLILESASTNQTSMYLCASSSGTGTGANALTFGAGSRLTVL.

The chain couples TRBV5-1 to TRBJ2-7; the D call may be TRBD1 or TRBD2 (5 bases each). Trimming stripped 0 bases from V and 1 base from J, with 11 bases between. The CDR3 has 15 residues. Germline lookup yields CDR1 SGHRS and CDR2 YFSETQ. The CDR3: CASSLGETDSYEQYF. CDR3 nucleotide sequence: TGCGCCAGCAGCTTGGGGGAGACAGATTCCTACGAGCAGTACTTC.

There are a few counts of this clone. This chain links TRBV7-3 with TRBJ2-7; tentatively, D is TRBD2 (5 bases). This CDR3 is 14 amino acids long. V was cut by 1 base and J by 5 bases, with 12 bases left in between. The V gene's germline CDR1 is SGHTA and CDR2 FQGTGA. CDR3 in amino acids: CASSLSFGVHEQYF. CDR3 coding DNA: TGTGCCAGCAGCTTAAGTTTCGGGGTCCACGAGCAGTACTTC.

The J gene is TRBJ2-1, the V gene TRBV10-3; TRBD2 agrees at 11 bases. This CDR3 region has 14 residues. Germline values: CDR1 ENHRY, CDR2 SYGVKD. Losses at the gene ends were 7 bases for V and 6 bases for J; bases not matched to a gene: 5. The CDR3 reads CAITLAGGSNEQFF. CDR3 sequence (DNA): TGTGCCATCACCTTAGCGGGAGGGAGCAATGAGCAGTTCTTC.

This clone was detected only a few times. The V and J genes are TRBV21-1 and TRBJ2-3; the table gives TRBD2 as D, unverified against the DNA. TRBV21-1 represents a pseudogene. The CDR3 length is 21 residues. CDR3 in amino acids: CASSTRPGLAVPHPRGDTQYF. In DNA form, the CDR3 reads TGTGCCAGCAGCACACGACCGGGACTAGCGGTACCACACCCTAGGGGAGATACGCAGTATTTT.

This clone was recorded a few times. This chain links TRBV7-3 with TRBJ1-1; D is undetermined. Trimming stripped 5 bases from V and 1 base from J, with 8 bases between. The CDR3 extends over 13 amino acids. Germline lookup yields CDR1 SGHTA and CDR2 FQGTGA. CDR3 in amino acids: CASSMGSNTEAFF. DNA for the CDR3: TGTGCCAGCAGCATGGGATCGAACACTGAAGCTTTCTTT.

This clone has just a few counts. The rearrangement uses TRBV5-1 and TRBJ2-2, with a tentative D call TRBD1 (6 bases). The V gene lost 3 bases and the J gene lost 0 bases, with 12 bases spanning the gap. This CDR3 is 16 amino acids long. CDR1 is SGHRS and CDR2 is YFSETQ in the germline V gene. CDR3 residues: CASSSTGSANTGELFF. CDR3 sequence (DNA): TGCGCCAGCAGCTCCACAGGGTCGGCGAACACCGGGGAGCTGTTTTTT.

The chain combines TRBV9 with TRBJ2-5; D is undetermined. V was shortened by 0 bases and J by 4 bases, with 25 bases between the two germline ends. Germline V gives CDR1 SGDLS, CDR2 YYNGEE. CDR3 length equals 19 residues. DNA for the CDR3: TGTGCCAGCAGCGTAGAGGTGGGAATTGGAGCCCCGATGCGAGAGACCCAGTACTTC. Encoded protein: CASSVEVGIGAPMRETQYF.

This clone showed up just a few times. The rearrangement links TRBV15 to TRBJ2-3; 9 bases align to TRBD1. Germline CDR1 and CDR2: LNHNV and YYDKDF (reference sequence). V shed 0 bases and J 2 bases; nucleotides not matched to a gene: 3. The CDR3 is 16 residues long. For the CDR3, the DNA is TGTGCCACCAGCAGAGATGACAGGGGGTACACAGATACGCAGTATTTT. Translating gives CATSRDDRGYTDTQYF.

This clone showed up just a few times. The rearrangement uses TRBV21-1 and TRBJ2-7; TRBD1, the table's D call, was not compared with the DNA. TRBV21-1 is deemed a pseudogene. CDR3 size: 14 residues. This CDR3 reads CASSPGTGINEQYF. The CDR3 DNA follows: TGTGCCAGCAGCCCGGGGACAGGGATCAACGAGCAGTACTTC.

Only a few counts were recorded for this clone. The chain has TRBV28 and TRBJ2-7, with a weak D call TRBD2 (6 bases). Trimming took off 4 bases at V and 3 bases at J, with 22 bases between the two ends. Germline lookup yields CDR1 MDHEN and CDR2 SYDVKM. The CDR3 runs to 17 residues. The CDR3 loop reads CASSSDRGNIKYYEQYF. The CDR3 nucleotides read TGTGCCAGCAGTTCAGATCGCGGGAACATTAAATACTACGAGCAGTACTTC.

The V and J genes are TRBV6-5 and TRBJ2-5, with 13 bases identical to TRBD2. CDR3 length: 16 residues. Germline-derived CDR1 and CDR2 are MNHEY and SVGAGI. After removal of 2 bases from V and 9 bases from J, the junction contained 9 bases not matched to a gene. CDR3 coding DNA: TGTGCCAGCAGTTACGCGGGACTAGCGGGGTCCTTCGCCCAGTACTTC. Translation: CASSYAGLAGSFAQYF.

This clone was counted only a few times. The V and J genes are TRBV5-6 and TRBJ1-1; D remains unclear. Trimming took off 2 bases at V and 3 bases at J, with 8 bases between the two ends. The CDR3 consists of 13 residues. Germline loops: CDR1 SGHDT, CDR2 YYEEEE. CDR3 bases: TGTGCCAGCAGCTTTCGTCGCGACACTGAAGCTTTCTTT. Protein sequence: CASSFRRDTEAFF. Drawing the rest from reference TRBV5-6 and TRBJ1-1, the complete variable domain is DAGVTQSPTHLIKTRGQQVTLRCSPKSGHDTVSWYQQALGQGPQFIFQYYEEEERQRGNFPDRFSGHQFPNYSSELNVNALLLGDSALYLCASSFRRDTEAFFGQGTRLTVV.

This chain joins TRBV9 and TRBJ1-3, with D possibly TRBD1 on 6 matching bases. The length of the CDR3 is 14 residues. V shed 3 bases and J shed 4 bases, with 11 bases lying between them. Per the germline V gene, CDR1 is SGDLS and CDR2 is YYNGEE. In DNA form, the CDR3 reads TGTGCCAGCAGCGAAGCGGGGACAGGAAACACCATATATTTT. This encodes CASSEAGTGNTIYF.

V and J are TRBV5-1 and TRBJ2-7; TRBD1 aligns across 7 bases. Germline CDR1 reads SGHRS; CDR2 reads YFSETQ. The V segment lost 4 bases and the J segment 4 bases; nucleotides outside the gene matches: 5. The CDR3 is made up of 13 amino acids. CDR3 sequence (DNA): TGCGCCAGCAGCCGGGACAGCCCTTACGAGCAGTACTTC. Its translation: CASSRDSPYEQYF.